This T cell receptor beta chain emerged from a study of cytomegalovirus exposure and HLA in healthy donors. Study-level points and caveats: Clusters of TCRs from the first cohort tended to co-occur in the roughly 120 validation repertoires (as a later analysis found). Altogether, 150 or so TCR beta chains were recorded as cytomegalovirus-associated.

Separate from the approximately 720-subject first cohort, the 120-subject validation cohort was the one that the donors belonged to. To note about this clone: Its antigen is currently unknown.

This CDR3 comprises 14 residues. The germline V gene has CDR1 LNHDA and CDR2 SQIVND (reference sequence). J was trimmed by 7 bases and V by 4 bases; bases with no gene match: 7. The assay was immunoSEQ multiplex PCR, and TCRdb's table has in-frame clones only and misses some. Found here are about 150,000 clones, about 86% of them singletons; the top ten hold around 22%. V and J are TRBV19 and TRBJ1-2; 9 bases match TRBD1. The clonotype was recovered from a man in his late teens or twenties in good health and CMV-seropositive. Sequences were obtained from PBMCs. The DNA of the CDR3 is TGTGCCAGTAGTACCGGGACAGGGTTCTCTGGCTACACCTTC. It encodes CASSTGTGFSGYTF.